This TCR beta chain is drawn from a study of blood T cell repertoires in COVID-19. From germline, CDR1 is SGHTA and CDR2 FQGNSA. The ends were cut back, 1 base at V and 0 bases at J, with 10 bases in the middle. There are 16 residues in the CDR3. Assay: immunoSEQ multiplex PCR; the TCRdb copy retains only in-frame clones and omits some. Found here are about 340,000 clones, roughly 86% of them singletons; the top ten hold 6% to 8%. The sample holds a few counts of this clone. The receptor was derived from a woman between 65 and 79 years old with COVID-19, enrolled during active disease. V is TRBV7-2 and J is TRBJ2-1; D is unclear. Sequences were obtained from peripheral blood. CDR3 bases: TGTGCCAGCAGCTTAGACTACCAGAGCTCCTACAATGAGCAGTTCTTC. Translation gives CASSLDYQSSYNEQFF.